This T cell receptor (beta chain) was recorded in a study of blood T cell repertoires in COVID-19. Measured with immunoSEQ multiplex PCR; TCRdb has only the in-frame clones, and not every one. Among a few hundred thousand clones listed, roughly 85% were seen once. V dropped 1 base and J dropped 4; count of bases not matched to a gene: 3. The CDR3 loop spans 14 amino acids. Germline CDR1 LGHNA, CDR2 YSLEER. This chain connects TRBV4-3 to TRBJ1-2, with 7 bases fitting TRBD1. What was sequenced was peripheral blood. The sequence was obtained from a man over 45 with active or convalescent COVID-19. The CDR3 sequence is CASSQGQGPYGYTF. The CDR3 bases are TGCGCCAGCAGCCAAGGACAGGGTCCCTATGGCTACACCTTC.